This record covers a single TCR beta chain. This sample stems from a study of blood T cell repertoires in COVID-19. With 5 bases clipped from V and 7 bases from J, the junction kept 12 bases outside the gene matches. The CDR3 contains 17 residues. Germline V CDR1 and CDR2: MDHEN, SYDVKM. Per the authors' pipeline: Using reference gene primer amplification, nucleated cell counts were estimated. The protocol was immunoSEQ multiplex PCR, while the TCRdb copy is restricted to in-frame clones and leaves out a portion. V and J calls and clone size are as listed in that table; D and trimming were resolved from the DNA. The table lists around 190,000 clones, more than 85% of them singletons.

The chain is built from TRBV28 and TRBJ1-5; 12 bases agree with TRBD1. The sequenced sample was peripheral blood. The clonotype comes from a man aged 25-45 years with acute or convalescent COVID-19. The CDR3 reads CASSDSGTGGALQPQHF. The DNA of the CDR3 is TGTGCCAGCAGTGACTCCGGGACAGGGGGCGCATTGCAGCCCCAGCATTTT. The whole variable domain, remainder taken from reference TRBV28 and TRBJ1-5, is DVKVTQSSRYLVKRTGEKVFLECVQDMDHENMFWYRQDPGLGLRLIYFSYDVKMKEKGDIPEGYSVSREKKERFSLILESASTNQTSMYLCASSDSGTGGALQPQHFGDGTRLSIL.